Listed below are T cell receptor beta chains from one sample, sequenced in a study of control samples from healthy donors and cancer patients. Produced via immunoSEQ multiplex PCR; TCRdb's table is partial and in-frame only. The sample has 120,000 to 150,000 clones; over 85% are singletons. The sample consisted of blood. The receptors were gathered from a young man in good health. CDR3s leave out the opening cysteine and the closing phenylalanine or tryptophan.

CDR3	V	J	length
ASSLPGTAAVEQY	TRBV7-9	TRBJ2-7	13
ASSLGGQDSNQPQH	TRBV19	TRBJ1-5	14
SASGWVGETQY	TRBV20-1	TRBJ2-5	11
ASSSTPGSYGYT	TRBV7-6	TRBJ1-2	12
ASSFEGLSYNEQF	TRBV7-2	TRBJ2-1	13
ASSQDSGPADTQY	TRBV4-3	TRBJ2-3	13
ASRMVSPGGADYGYT	TRBV9	TRBJ1-2	15
ASSLGSYNEQF	TRBV13	TRBJ2-1	11
ASSQIGTGETEAF	TRBV3-1/TRBV3-2	TRBJ1-1	13
ASRGVRAGELF	TRBV11-2	TRBJ2-2	11
ASSSGGQGVVETQY	TRBV11-3	TRBJ2-5	14
AWTHDGAYGYT	TRBV30	TRBJ1-2	11
ASSGTSGSYNEQF	TRBV6-4	TRBJ2-1	13
ASSPQGARVSQY	TRBV5-4	TRBJ2-5	12
ASVPEVMDTQY	TRBV28	TRBJ2-3	11
ASKDRGMNTEAF	TRBV19	TRBJ1-1	12
ASRPGGSDTIY	TRBV27	TRBJ1-3	11
ASRPFTGGSGDTQY	TRBV9	TRBJ2-3	14
ASSPAGYYGYT	TRBV9	TRBJ1-2	11
ASSWGRTDTQY	TRBV27	TRBJ2-3	11
ASSAAWTSGDEQY	TRBV5-8	TRBJ2-7	13
ASSPGTSKDTQY	TRBV7-9	TRBJ2-3	12
ASSSRGQAGYT	TRBV7-6	TRBJ1-2	11
ASSQVQGDEAF	TRBV3-1/TRBV3-2	TRBJ1-1	11
ASSQSRETQY	TRBV9	TRBJ2-5	10
ASSIKTDRGHSNQPQH	TRBV21-1	TRBJ1-5	16
ASSLVLTENTGELF	TRBV5-1	TRBJ2-2	14
ATLEVNEQF	TRBV28	TRBJ2-1	9
ASTSLGGNTGELF	TRBV5-1	TRBJ2-2	13
ASSSGNTEAF	TRBV5-1	TRBJ1-1	10
ASSHRTGSGGYT	TRBV6-4	TRBJ1-2	12
AGSTGWAGELF	TRBV19	TRBJ2-2	11
ATRLDGTGELF	TRBV24-1	TRBJ2-2	11
ASSSQGRTEAF	TRBV7-9	TRBJ1-1	11
ASSQGGGTEAF	TRBV3-1/TRBV3-2	TRBJ1-1	11
ASSLAGWQPNEQF	TRBV11-2	TRBJ2-1	13
ASSPALGGRSGYT	TRBV11-2	TRBJ1-2	13
ASSQLPSGGPAGEY	TRBV14	TRBJ2-3	14
ASSRRTDTDFVPPLH	TRBV4-2	TRBJ1-6	15
ASSEGMGNTINEKLF	TRBV6-1	TRBJ1-4	15
ASSQVGVGYGYT	TRBV4-1	TRBJ1-2	12
ASSENYGYT	TRBV5-1	TRBJ1-2	9
ASSQGLGSYEQY	TRBV4-3	TRBJ2-7	12
SASDGNEQF	TRBV20-1	TRBJ2-1	9
ASGWERGVINEQF	TRBV10-2	TRBJ2-1	13